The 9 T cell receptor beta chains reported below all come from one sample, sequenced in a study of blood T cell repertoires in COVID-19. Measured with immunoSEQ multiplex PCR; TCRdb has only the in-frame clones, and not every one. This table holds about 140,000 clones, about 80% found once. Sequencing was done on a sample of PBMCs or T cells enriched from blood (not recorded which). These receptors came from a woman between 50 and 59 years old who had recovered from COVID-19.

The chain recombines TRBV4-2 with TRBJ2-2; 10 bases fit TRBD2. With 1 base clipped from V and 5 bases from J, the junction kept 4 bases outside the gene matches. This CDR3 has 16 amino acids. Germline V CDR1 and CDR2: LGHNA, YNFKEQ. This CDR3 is CASSQVSGGATGELFF. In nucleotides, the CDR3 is TGTGCCAGCAGCCAAGTGAGCGGGGGGGCAACCGGGGAGCTGTTTTTT.

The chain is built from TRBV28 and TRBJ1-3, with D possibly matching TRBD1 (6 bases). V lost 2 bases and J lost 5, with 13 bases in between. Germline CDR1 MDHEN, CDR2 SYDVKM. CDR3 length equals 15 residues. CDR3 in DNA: TGTGCCAGCAGTTTAAGAGGGCAGGGGAGAAACACCATATATTTT. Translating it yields CASSLRGQGRNTIYF.

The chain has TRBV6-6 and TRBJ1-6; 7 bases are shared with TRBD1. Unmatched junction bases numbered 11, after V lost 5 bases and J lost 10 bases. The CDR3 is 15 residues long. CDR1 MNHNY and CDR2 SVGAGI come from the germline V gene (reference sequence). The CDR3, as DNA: TGTGCCAGCAGTCCTTCGACAGGGAGTGGGTCACCCCTCCACTTT. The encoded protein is CASSPSTGSGSPLHF.

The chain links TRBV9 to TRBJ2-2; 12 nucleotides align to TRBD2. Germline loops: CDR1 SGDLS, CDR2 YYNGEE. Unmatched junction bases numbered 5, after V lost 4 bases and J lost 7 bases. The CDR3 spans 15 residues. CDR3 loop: CASSRTSGAGGELFF. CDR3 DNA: TGTGCCAGCAGCCGGACTAGCGGGGCGGGCGGGGAGCTGTTTTTT.

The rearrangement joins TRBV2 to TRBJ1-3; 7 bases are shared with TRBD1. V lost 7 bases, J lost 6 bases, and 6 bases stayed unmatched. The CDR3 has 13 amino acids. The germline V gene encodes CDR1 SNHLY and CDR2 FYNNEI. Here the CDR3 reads CASTGTAQNTIYF. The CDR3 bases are TGTGCCAGCACCGGGACAGCCCAAAACACCATATATTTT. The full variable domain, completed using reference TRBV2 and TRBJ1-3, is EPEVTQTPSHQVTQMGQEVILRCVPISNHLYFYWYRQILGQKVEFLVSFYNNEISEKSEIFDDQFSVERPDGSNFTLKIRSTKLEDSAMYFCASTGTAQNTIYFGEGSWLTVV.

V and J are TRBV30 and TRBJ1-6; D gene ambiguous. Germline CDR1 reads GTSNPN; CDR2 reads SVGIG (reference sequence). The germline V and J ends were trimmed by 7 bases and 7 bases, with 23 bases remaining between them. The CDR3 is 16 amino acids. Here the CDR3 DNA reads TGTGCCTCTCTTACCGTTATTCCAGGAGGGAATTCACCCCTCCACTTT. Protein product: CASLTVIPGGNSPLHF.

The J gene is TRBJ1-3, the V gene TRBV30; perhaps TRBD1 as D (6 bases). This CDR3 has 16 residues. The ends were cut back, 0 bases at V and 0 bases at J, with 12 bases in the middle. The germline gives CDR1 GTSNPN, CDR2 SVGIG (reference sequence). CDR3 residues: CAWSVGGPDSGNTIYF. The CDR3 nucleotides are TGTGCCTGGAGTGTGGGGGGGCCCGACTCTGGAAACACCATATATTTT.

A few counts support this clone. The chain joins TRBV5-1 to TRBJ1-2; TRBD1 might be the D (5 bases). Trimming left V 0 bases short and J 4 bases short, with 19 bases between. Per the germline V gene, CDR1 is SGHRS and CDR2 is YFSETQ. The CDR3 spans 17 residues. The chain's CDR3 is CASSLGVGDDGLYGYTF. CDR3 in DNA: TGCGCCAGCAGCTTGGGTGTAGGGGATGATGGTCTCTATGGCTACACCTTC.

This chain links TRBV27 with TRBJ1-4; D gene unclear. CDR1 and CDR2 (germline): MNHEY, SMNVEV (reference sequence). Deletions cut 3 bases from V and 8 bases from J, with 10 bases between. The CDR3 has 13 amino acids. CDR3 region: CASSLQEGEKLFF. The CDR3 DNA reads TGTGCCAGCAGTTTGCAGGAGGGCGAAAAACTGTTTTTT.